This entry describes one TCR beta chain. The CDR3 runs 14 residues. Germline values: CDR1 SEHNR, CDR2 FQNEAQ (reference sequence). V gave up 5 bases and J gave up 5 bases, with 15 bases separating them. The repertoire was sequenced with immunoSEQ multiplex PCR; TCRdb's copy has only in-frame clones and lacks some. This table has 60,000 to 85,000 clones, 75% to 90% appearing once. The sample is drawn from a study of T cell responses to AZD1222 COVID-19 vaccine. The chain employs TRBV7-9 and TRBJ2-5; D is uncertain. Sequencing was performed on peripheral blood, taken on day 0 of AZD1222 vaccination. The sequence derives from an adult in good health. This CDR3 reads CASSPSSPVETQYF. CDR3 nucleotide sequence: TGTGCCAGCAGCCCCTCGAGTCCGGTGGAGACCCAGTACTTC.